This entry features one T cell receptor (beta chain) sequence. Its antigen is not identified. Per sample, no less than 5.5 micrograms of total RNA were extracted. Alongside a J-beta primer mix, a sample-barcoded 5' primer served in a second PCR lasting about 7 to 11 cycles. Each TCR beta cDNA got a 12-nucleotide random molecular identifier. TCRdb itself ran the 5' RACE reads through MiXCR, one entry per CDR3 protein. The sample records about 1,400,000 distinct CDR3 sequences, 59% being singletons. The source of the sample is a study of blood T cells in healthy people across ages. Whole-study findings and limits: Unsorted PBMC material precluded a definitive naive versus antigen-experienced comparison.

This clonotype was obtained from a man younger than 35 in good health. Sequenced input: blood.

The CDR3 coding sequence is TGCGCCAGCAGCCAACAGGGGGCTAGGAATGAGCAGTTCTTC. It codes for CASSQQGARNEQFF. The chain employs TRBV4-1 and TRBJ2-1; 8 bases line up with TRBD1. The J segment lost 7 bases and the V segment lost 2 bases, leaving 4 bases of the junction unmatched. CDR3 length: 14 amino acids. The germline V gene encodes CDR1 MGHRA and CDR2 YSYEKL.